A single sample is the source of the 19 T cell receptor beta chains below, sequenced in a study of long-term antiretroviral therapy in people with HIV. Assay version v3.0 of immunoSEQ was used, and it was run at survey level. Libraries were prepared by immunoSEQ multiplex PCR; TCRdb keeps only in-frame clonotypes and omits some of them. The sample includes more than 15,000 clones, around 94% seen only once; the top ten take around 4.3%. Sequenced here: unsorted PBMCs, sampled approximately 6.4 years after starting antiretroviral therapy. Every receptor here comes from a woman in her forties or fifties with HIV.

The chain carries TRBV29-1 and TRBJ2-7; D is unresolved. Trimming shortened V by 2 bases and J by 3 bases, and 8 bases separated the two germline ends. The CDR3 consists of 12 residues. Germline lookup yields CDR1 SQVTM and CDR2 ANQGSEA. The CDR3 sequence is CSVELSYYEQYF. The CDR3 bases are TGCAGCGTTGAACTCTCCTACTACGAGCAGTACTTC.

The rearrangement links TRBV6-1 to TRBJ2-7; D uncertain. V was trimmed by 1 base and J by 1 base, leaving 14 bases between them. CDR1 is MNHNS, CDR2 SASEGT, per germline. This CDR3 spans 16 amino acids. The CDR3 bases are TGTGCCAGCAGTGAAGTGGACGGCACTTCATCCTACGAGCAGTACTTC. Protein sequence: CASSEVDGTSSYEQYF.

This rearrangement joins TRBV19 to TRBJ2-4; D remains ambiguous. The ends were cut back, 3 bases at V and 0 bases at J, with 6 bases in the middle. The germline V gene encodes CDR1 LNHDA and CDR2 SQIVND (reference sequence). This CDR3 contains 14 residues. This CDR3 is CASSIVLAKNIQYF. DNA for the CDR3: TGTGCCAGTAGTATTGTTCTAGCCAAAAACATTCAGTACTTC.

The chain carries TRBV6-5 and TRBJ1-3; 7 nucleotides line up with TRBD1. The length of the CDR3 is 15 residues. Germline V gives CDR1 MNHEY, CDR2 SVGAGI. The V and J ends lost 5 bases and 2 bases, in that order; junction bases with no gene match: 6. The CDR3 region is CASSRGQVAGNTIYF. The CDR3 bases are TGTGCCAGCAGTCGCGGACAGGTGGCTGGAAACACCATATATTTT.

The CDR3 region is CASSVGGTSGSSEQFF. The CDR3 DNA follows: TGTGCCAGCAGCGTAGGCGGGACTAGCGGGAGTAGTGAGCAGTTCTTC. The chain joins TRBV9 to TRBJ2-1, with 14 bases fitting TRBD2. Germline V gene sequence: CDR1 SGDLS, CDR2 YYNGEE. With 0 bases clipped from V and 9 bases from J, the junction kept 5 bases outside the gene matches. This CDR3 is built from 16 residues.

This chain joins TRBV5-6 and TRBJ1-5; D gene unclear. CDR3 size: 12 residues. Germline V gives CDR1 SGHDT, CDR2 YYEEEE. Between the trimmed V and J ends, which lost 0 bases and 4 bases, there was a span of 2 bases. CDR3 DNA: TGTGCCAGCAGCTTGGGTAATCAGCCCCAGCATTTT. It codes for CASSLGNQPQHF.

The chain employs TRBV28 and TRBJ2-2; TRBD2 is a possible D gene (7 bases). Germline values: CDR1 MDHEN, CDR2 SYDVKM. The CDR3 consists of 15 residues. V was shortened by 8 bases and J by 0 bases, with 13 bases between the two germline ends. This chain's CDR3 is CASGRGGANTGELFF. The CDR3 coding sequence is TGTGCCAGCGGAAGAGGGGGGGCGAACACCGGGGAGCTGTTTTTT.

This clone has a single count. V and J are TRBV7-3 and TRBJ2-3; unclear D gene. Between the trimmed V and J ends, which lost 1 base and 2 bases, there was a span of 10 bases. Germline lookup yields CDR1 SGHTA and CDR2 FQGTGA. This CDR3 is built from 15 residues. CDR3 amino acids: CASSLSGPYTDTQYF. The CDR3 DNA reads TGTGCCAGCAGCTTAAGTGGGCCTTACACAGATACGCAGTATTTT. Using reference TRBV7-3 and TRBJ2-3 for the parts outside the CDR3, the full variable domain is GAGVSQTPSNKVTEKGKYVELRCDPISGHTALYWYRQSLGQGPEFLIYFQGTGAADDSGLPNDRFFAVRPEGSVSTLKIQRTERGDSAVYLCASSLSGPYTDTQYFGPGTRLTVL.

The gene calls are TRBV7-9 and TRBJ2-1; 11 bases are a match to TRBD2. This CDR3 is built from 17 residues. The V gene end was trimmed by 6 bases and the J gene end by 9 bases; junction bases not matched to a gene: 16. Germline assignment: CDR1 SEHNR and CDR2 FQNEAQ (reference sequence). The CDR3 loop reads CASRSSQTSGIRGEQFF. The CDR3 bases are TGTGCCAGCAGGTCGTCCCAGACTAGCGGGATCAGAGGTGAGCAGTTCTTC.

V gene TRBV4-1 combines with J gene TRBJ2-7, with 8 bases lining up with TRBD2. The germline V gene encodes CDR1 MGHRA and CDR2 YSYEKL. The CDR3 contains 15 residues. Trimming cost V 1 base and J 6 bases; bases outside gene matches: 8. The CDR3 sequence is CASSQALREVAEQYF. DNA of the CDR3: TGCGCCAGCAGCCAAGCATTGCGGGAGGTTGCCGAGCAGTACTTC.

The rearrangement links TRBV7-9 to TRBJ2-2, with D possibly TRBD1 on 5 matching bases. The germline V gene encodes CDR1 SEHNR and CDR2 FQNEAQ (reference sequence). The V end lost 1 base, the J end lost 3 bases, and 9 bases lay between the germline ends. This CDR3 is 15 amino acids long. Written as DNA, the CDR3 is TGTGCCAGCAGCTTAGGCAGGGCGGACACCGGGGAGCTGTTTTTT. It codes for CASSLGRADTGELFF.

Only a few counts were recorded for this clone. The genes are TRBV28 and TRBJ2-7; TRBD1 is a possible D gene (6 bases). The ends were cut back, 3 bases at V and 7 bases at J, with 16 bases in the middle. The CDR3 is 14 residues long. Germline V gene data show CDR1 as MDHEN and CDR2 as SYDVKM. The CDR3 protein is CASSLDSPPREQYF. The CDR3 DNA reads TGTGCCAGCAGTTTGGACAGTCCCCCCCGGGAGCAGTACTTC. Based on the CDR3 plus reference TRBV28 and TRBJ2-7, the full variable domain is DVKVTQSSRYLVKRTGEKVFLECVQDMDHENMFWYRQDPGLGLRLIYFSYDVKMKEKGDIPEGYSVSREKKERFSLILESASTNQTSMYLCASSLDSPPREQYFGPGTRLTVT.

This chain joins TRBV7-9 and TRBJ2-1; no definite D call. The V gene lost 1 base and the J gene lost 6 bases, with 1 base spanning the gap. Germline V gene lookup returns CDR1 SEHNR and CDR2 FQNEAQ (reference sequence). The CDR3 runs to 11 residues. The CDR3 bases are TGTGCCAGCAGCTTAGGCAATGAGCAGTTCTTC. It specifies CASSLGNEQFF.

This chain joins TRBV7-6 and TRBJ2-3; D remains ambiguous. Trimming removed 1 base from V and 7 bases from J, with 12 bases in between. The CDR3 loop spans 14 amino acids. Germline V gene lookup returns CDR1 SGHVS and CDR2 FNYEAQ. CDR3 nucleotides: TGTGCCAGCAGCTTAGTTTTCGCCCAAAATACGCAGTATTTT. As protein: CASSLVFAQNTQYF.

The chain carries TRBV21-1 and TRBJ1-5. TRBV21-1 is a listed pseudogene. The length of the CDR3 is 15 residues. The CDR3 sequence: CASPRKWGWSQPQHF. CDR3 sequence (DNA): TGTGCCAGCCCCCGTAAGTGGGGGTGGAGTCAGCCCCAGCATTTT.

CDR3 bases: TGTGCCAGCTCACCCCGGGACAGATACACTGAAGCTTTCTTT. It specifies CASSPRDRYTEAFF. This sequence joins TRBV18 and TRBJ1-1; 7 positions match TRBD1. The CDR3 is made up of 14 amino acids. With V trimmed by 3 bases and J by 3 bases, 4 bases remained unmatched. Germline assignment: CDR1 KGHSH and CDR2 LQKENI.

This clone has a single count. The gene calls are TRBV7-6 and TRBJ2-6; D gene ambiguous. Germline loops: CDR1 SGHVS, CDR2 FNYEAQ. V was clipped by 3 bases and J by 1 base, with 10 bases between them. The CDR3 is 16 amino acids. This chain's CDR3 is CASSFPDHSGANVLTF. Here the CDR3 DNA reads TGTGCCAGCAGCTTCCCCGACCATTCTGGGGCCAACGTCCTGACTTTC.

In this sample, this clone turned up a few times. In DNA form, the CDR3 reads TGCGCCAGCAGGCTTGGCATGGGGGACGGGGAGCTGTTTTTT. This translates into CASRLGMGDGELFF. V usage is TRBV5-1 and J usage is TRBJ2-2, with D perhaps being TRBD1 or TRBD2 (5 bases each). V was clipped by 5 bases and J by 7 bases, with 15 bases between them. Germline V gives CDR1 SGHRS, CDR2 YFSETQ. This CDR3 spans 14 amino acids.

The rearrangement uses TRBV6-1 and TRBJ1-1; no firm D call. The CDR3 has 14 amino acids. The germline gives CDR1 MNHNS, CDR2 SASEGT. Trimming stripped 4 bases from V and 4 bases from J, with 13 bases between. The CDR3 bases are TGTGCCAGCAGTGTACTGGGAGGTGGCACTGAAGCTTTCTTT. Encoded protein: CASSVLGGGTEAFF.